Shown below are 3 T cell receptor beta chains from a single sample sequenced in a study of radiotherapy plus CTLA-4 blockade in lung cancer (dated by TCRdb to 2017 to 2018). Receptor libraries were prepared by the immunoSEQ multiplex PCR assay. This is the immuneACCESS table as TCRdb keeps it, with only in-frame sequences that have V and J called. A part of the clones is gone; compared with another copy, unresolved V genes explain less than half, and the rest is unexplained. The sample yields over 100,000 clones; about 80% were counted once. The top ten constitute 2.5% to 3.5% of the sample. Sample: peripheral blood, taken from a patient treated with radiotherapy plus ipilimumab. The receptor source for this set is a human donor with non-small cell lung cancer that progressed on radiotherapy plus ipilimumab. Some clones in this sample may be carry-over from other donors' samples.

The genes are TRBV7-6 and TRBJ1-1, with 9 bases identical to TRBD1. After removal of 9 bases from V and 5 bases from J, the junction contained 7 bases not matched to a gene. CDR1 is SGHVS and CDR2 is FNYEAQ in the germline V gene. This CDR3 has 13 residues. The CDR3 nucleotides read TGTGCCAGTCAACAGGGGGCGCGGACTGAAGCTTTCTTT. It encodes CASQQGARTEAFF.

This clone was detected only a few times. The J gene is TRBJ2-3, the V gene TRBV9; no clear D gene. This CDR3 contains 13 residues. The V end lost 0 bases, the J end lost 5 bases, and 7 bases lay between the germline ends. Germline V gene lookup returns CDR1 SGDLS and CDR2 YYNGEE. CDR3: CASSVGVRDTQYF. CDR3 nucleotides: TGTGCCAGCAGCGTAGGAGTTCGAGATACGCAGTATTTT.

The chain has TRBV6-5 and TRBJ2-7; 8 bases map to TRBD1. V was pared by 6 bases and J by 5 bases, with 0 bases of the junction left unmatched. CDR3 length: 11 amino acids. Germline lookup yields CDR1 MNHEY and CDR2 SVGAGI. CDR3 in DNA: TGTGCCAGCAGGACAGGGGACGAGCAGTACTTC. Its protein product is CASRTGDEQYF.